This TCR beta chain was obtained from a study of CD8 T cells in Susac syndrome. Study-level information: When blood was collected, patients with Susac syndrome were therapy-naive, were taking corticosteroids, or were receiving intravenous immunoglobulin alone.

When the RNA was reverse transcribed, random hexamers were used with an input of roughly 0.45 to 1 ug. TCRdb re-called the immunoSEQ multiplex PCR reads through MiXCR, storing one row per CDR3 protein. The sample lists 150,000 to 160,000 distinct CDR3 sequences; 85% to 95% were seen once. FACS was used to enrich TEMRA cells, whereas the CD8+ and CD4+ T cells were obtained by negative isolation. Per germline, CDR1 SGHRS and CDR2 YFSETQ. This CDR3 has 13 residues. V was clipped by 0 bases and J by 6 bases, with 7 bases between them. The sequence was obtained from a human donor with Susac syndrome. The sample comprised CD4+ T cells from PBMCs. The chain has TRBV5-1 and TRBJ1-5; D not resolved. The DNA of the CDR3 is TGCGCCAGCAGCTTGGGGATTGGTCAGCCCCAGCATTTT. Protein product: CASSLGIGQPQHF.